Sequencing of this TCR beta chain was carried out in a study of metastatic and nonmetastatic thyroid tumors (TCRdb year 2020). Broadly, across the study: For patients with malignant and with benign thyroid disease, the researchers compared repertoires between peripheral blood samples and tumor or nodule tissue samples. What the research found in general, with its limitations: In both blood and tumor samples, TCR beta diversity was reported to be significantly higher in malignant tumors than in benign nodules.

With respect to this clone: Its antigen remains unidentified. The input lacks base qualities; no much larger clone sits a single base away.

The CDR3 spans 13 residues, from the cysteine through the phenylalanine. Solely the CDR3 DNA is kept, with 39 bases framed from the first base. CDR1 and CDR2 were assigned from the germline V gene as SGHNT and YENEEA. V was cut back by 5 bases and J by 0 bases, leaving a gap of 7 bases between them. No treatment had been received by any patient before thyroid surgery. Patient clinical samples collected from about 2011 to 2019 were retrospectively analysed using T-cell receptor beta sequencing. The library was made by PCR. This sample was sequenced with an Illumina HiSeq 4000. High-throughput sequencing was used to profile the CDR3 region of the TCR beta-chain in every patient. The original methods were these. Drawing on CDR3 differences between clinicopathological groups, the researchers built a classifier meant to tell apart patients with distant-metastatic papillary thyroid cancer. To measure repertoire diversity the researchers used the Shannon index, while the Morisita-Horn index served to gauge how similar the tumor and blood repertoires were. TCRdb took the public reads, trimmed them with fastp at Q25, ran MiXCR for clone calling and kept in-frame beta chains. The V and J calls were determined by TCRdb, not by the authors. The sample data list 15,000 to 20,000 clones, and around 28% of these were observed just once. 10% to 15% of the sample belongs to the ten largest clones.

The source material was tumor tissue. This sequence was found in a male donor with papillary thyroid cancer or a benign thyroid nodule (not recorded which). Some clones in this sample may be carry-over from other donors' samples. This chain is built from TRBV11-3 and TRBJ1-1; there is no confident call for the D gene. The sequenced DNA: TGTGCCAGCAGCGAAAACATGAACACTGAAGCTTTCTTT. Its protein product is CASSENMNTEAFF.